These 22 T cell receptor beta chains originate from one sample sequenced in a study of T cells in Graves' hyperthyroidism and ophthalmopathy. RNA transcripts gave rise to amplified TCR beta CDR3 regions. The TCR CDR3 was amplified in a first-round RT-PCR using the HTBI primer set. TCRdb reanalysed the multiplex PCR reads using MiXCR and keeps one entry per CDR3 protein. Here the sample spans about 480,000 distinct CDR3 sequences, approximately 14% being singletons. The sample taken for sequencing was blood. The receptor set was obtained from a young woman with Graves' hyperthyroidism.

This clonotype was seen more than once but under ten times. V gene TRBV20-1 combines with J gene TRBJ2-7; 7 positions agree with TRBD2. Germline V lookup: CDR1 DFQATT, CDR2 SNEGSKA (reference sequence). After removal of 6 bases from V and 3 bases from J, the junction contained 17 bases not matched to a gene. The length of the CDR3 is 16 residues. The CDR3 reads CSAPPAAGGGGYEQYF. CDR3 nucleotides: TGCAGTGCCCCACCCGCGGCTGGCGGGGGTGGCTACGAGCAGTACTTC.

The table lists this clonotype with many counts. V gene TRBV12-3 or TRBV12-4 combines with J gene TRBJ2-7, with 8 bases matching TRBD2. This CDR3 contains 16 residues. The V and J ends lost 5 bases and 1 base, in that order; junction bases with no gene match: 10. The CDR3 coding sequence is TGTGCCAGCAGTAAATCCGGGACTAGTAGTTCCTACGAGCAGTACTTC. Translating gives CASSKSGTSSSYEQYF.

In its sample, this clonotype was seen many times. The chain couples TRBV12-3 or TRBV12-4 to TRBJ2-1; D gene uncertain. The CDR3 runs to 12 residues. V gave up 1 base and J gave up 5 bases, with 3 bases separating them. The CDR3 reads CASSLGDNEQFF. In nucleotides, the CDR3 is TGTGCCAGCAGTTTAGGGGACAATGAGCAGTTCTTC.

This clonotype was counted between two and nine times. The CDR3, as DNA: TGTGCCAGCAGCCAGTTAGTACAGGGGGGGGATGAGCAGTTCTTC. Residues: CASSQLVQGGDEQFF. J is TRBJ2-1 and V is TRBV14; D might be TRBD1 (8 bases). The CDR3 is 15 amino acids. Trimming removed 3 bases from V and 8 bases from J, with 17 bases in between. Germline CDR1 SGHDN, CDR2 FVKESK.

This clonotype was recorded at least ten times. J is TRBJ1-2 and V is TRBV5-6; D remains ambiguous. The germline V gene encodes CDR1 SGHDT and CDR2 YYEEEE. The CDR3 length is 14 residues. Deletions cut 1 base from V and 2 bases from J, with 9 bases between. The CDR3 nucleotides are TGTGCCAGCAGCTTGTATCTGCAGAACTATGGCTACACCTTC. Translation gives CASSLYLQNYGYTF.

V usage is TRBV7-8 and J usage is TRBJ2-2; 7 positions match TRBD2. With V trimmed by 8 bases and J by 5 bases, 11 bases remained unmatched. Per germline, CDR1 SGHVS and CDR2 FQNEAQ. This CDR3 spans 15 amino acids. CDR3: CASRPQAGPTGELFF. Written as DNA, the CDR3 is TGTGCCAGCCGCCCCCAAGCGGGACCTACCGGGGAGCTGTTTTTT.

This clonotype was seen repeatedly, ten times or more. The chain couples TRBV5-1 to TRBJ1-1, with a weak D call TRBD1 (6 bases). This CDR3 is built from 14 residues. V lost 1 base and J lost 5, with 12 bases in between. Germline lookup yields CDR1 SGHRS and CDR2 YFSETQ. The CDR3 sequence is CASSLYREGTEAFF. As DNA, the CDR3 is TGCGCCAGCAGCTTGTACAGGGAAGGGACTGAAGCTTTCTTT. The full variable domain, in which reference TRBV5-1 and TRBJ1-1 provide the parts outside the CDR3, is KAGVTQTPRYLIKTRGQQVTLSCSPISGHRSVSWYQQTPGQGLQFLFEYFSETQRNKGNFPGRFSGRQFSNSRSEMNVSTLELGDSALYLCASSLYREGTEAFFGQGTRLTVV.

In its sample, this clonotype was seen many times. The chain joins TRBV2 to TRBJ2-1, with TRBD2 matching over 9 bases. V was pared by 2 bases and J by 3 bases, with 8 bases of the junction left unmatched. In germline, CDR1 is SNHLY, CDR2 FYNNEI. The CDR3 is 17 amino acids. The CDR3, as DNA: TGTGCCAGCAGTGAACTTATTAGCGGGAGTTTCTACAATGAGCAGTTCTTC. It yields the protein CASSELISGSFYNEQFF.

The chain couples TRBV20-1 to TRBJ1-4, with D tentatively TRBD1 (5 bases). The CDR3 covers 11 residues. The V end lost 8 bases, the J end lost 6 bases, and 10 bases lay between the germline ends. Germline CDR1 and CDR2: DFQATT and SNEGSKA (reference sequence). The CDR3 DNA reads as TGCAGTACGGGCAGGGATGAAAAACTGTTTTTT. It yields the protein CSTGRDEKLFF.

The CDR3 DNA reads as TGCAGTGCTAATGGTCAGCTAGATCAGCCCCAGCATTTT. It encodes CSANGQLDQPQHF. The chain couples TRBV20-1 to TRBJ1-5; D gene ambiguous. Germline CDR1 reads DFQATT; CDR2 reads SNEGSKA (reference sequence). Deletions cut 4 bases from V and 5 bases from J, with 12 bases between. The CDR3 sequence is 13 residues long.

Many counts were recorded for this clonotype. The V gene is TRBV6-1, the J gene TRBJ1-3, with a possible D match to TRBD1 (5 bases). Germline lookup yields CDR1 MNHNS and CDR2 SASEGT. The CDR3 is 15 amino acids. V lost 1 base and J 4 bases, leaving 11 bases between the germline ends. CDR3 DNA sequence: TGTGCCAGCAGTGAAGGAAGAGGGGACGGAAACACCATATATTTT. Its translation: CASSEGRGDGNTIYF.

The chain links TRBV15 to TRBJ2-1, with 8 bases identical to TRBD2. Germline CDR1 LNHNV, CDR2 YYDKDF (reference sequence). Trimming at V came to 5 bases and at J to 3 bases, leaving 12 bases not matched to a gene. This CDR3 is built from 17 residues. The CDR3 coding sequence is TGTGCCACCAGCGGAGGGCTAGCGGGTCTGAACTACAATGAGCAGTTCTTC. This translates into CATSGGLAGLNYNEQFF.

This clonotype showed up many times. V gene TRBV6-1 combines with J gene TRBJ2-7; D possibly uses TRBD1 or TRBD2 (5 bases each). Germline V CDR1 and CDR2: MNHNS, SASEGT. This CDR3 has 15 residues. The germline V and J ends were trimmed by 4 bases and 3 bases, with 16 bases remaining between them. CDR3 coding DNA: TGTGCCAGCAGTGTTTATGCAGGGACCAACTACGAGCAGTACTTC. Translated, it gives CASSVYAGTNYEQYF.

This clonotype was found many times. The chain recombines TRBV27 with TRBJ1-1, with D perhaps TRBD1 (5 bases). V lost 6 bases to trimming and J lost 4 bases, with 9 bases between them. Germline V lookup: CDR1 MNHEY, CDR2 SMNVEV (reference sequence). The CDR3 has 12 amino acids. The CDR3 is CASRAGTTEAFF. CDR3 DNA sequence: TGTGCCAGCAGGGCAGGGACCACTGAAGCTTTCTTT.

This clonotype was counted ten times or more. This rearrangement joins TRBV6-5 to TRBJ2-1; 11 bases are a match to TRBD2. The germline V gene has CDR1 MNHEY and CDR2 SVGAGI. CDR3 length: 15 amino acids. The J segment lost 6 bases and the V segment lost 4 bases, leaving 5 bases of the junction unmatched. CDR3 in amino acids: CASSFTSGRLNEQFF. The DNA for the CDR3 is TGTGCCAGCAGTTTTACTAGCGGGAGACTCAATGAGCAGTTCTTC.

This clonotype was found a few times. The chain couples TRBV11-2 to TRBJ2-7, with a weak D call TRBD1 (5 bases). The CDR3 spans 13 residues. V was pared by 5 bases and J by 3 bases, with 11 bases between. CDR1 is SGHAT and CDR2 is FQNNGV in the germline V gene. The chain's CDR3 is CASSADTFYEQYF. The DNA for the CDR3 is TGTGCCAGCAGCGCGGACACGTTCTACGAGCAGTACTTC.

This clonotype was picked up many times. The chain couples TRBV15 to TRBJ2-7; 9 bases line up with TRBD2. Germline V gives CDR1 LNHNV, CDR2 YYDKDF (reference sequence). The CDR3 length is 18 residues. Unmatched junction bases numbered 15, after V lost 0 bases and J lost 6 bases. CDR3 amino acids: CATSREGAGGPRGSEQYV. Here the CDR3 DNA reads TGTGCCACCAGCAGAGAGGGAGCGGGAGGCCCCCGGGGGAGCGAGCAGTACGTC.

This clonotype was detected only once. J is TRBJ2-3 and V is TRBV6-1, with D possibly TRBD2 on 6 matching bases. Trimming shortened V by 5 bases and J by 1 base, and 16 bases separated the two germline ends. Germline-derived CDR1 and CDR2 are MNHNS and SASEGT. The CDR3 runs to 16 residues. The CDR3 DNA follows: TGTGCCAGCAGTCCGAGCGGGTCCGGTCGCACAGATACGCAGTATTTT. It translates to CASSPSGSGRTDTQYF.

This clonotype was recorded a few times. The gene calls are TRBV19 and TRBJ1-5, with D perhaps matching TRBD1 (5 bases). V was clipped by 6 bases and J by 6 bases, with 12 bases between them. The CDR3 totals 13 residues. Germline assignment: CDR1 LNHDA and CDR2 SQIVND (reference sequence). CDR3 nucleotides: TGTGCCAGTAGACCAGACAGTGGTCAGCCCCAGCATTTT. This gives the protein CASRPDSGQPQHF.

There are many counts of this clonotype. The chain uses TRBV12-3 or TRBV12-4 and TRBJ1-5, with 9 nucleotides matching TRBD1. The CDR3 has 15 residues. Germline trimming cut 5 bases from V and 4 bases from J; bases unmatched to any gene: 6. The CDR3 is CASSPGTGKNQPQHF. CDR3 bases: TGTGCCAGCAGTCCCGGGACAGGGAAAAATCAGCCCCAGCATTTT.

The gene calls are TRBV6-5 and TRBJ2-3; no reliable D call. Germline loops: CDR1 MNHEY, CDR2 SVGAGI. CDR3 length: 13 residues. V shed 2 bases and J shed 6 bases, with 9 bases lying between them. The CDR3 nucleotides are TGTGCCAGCAGTTACCCGGAGAGGGATACGCAGTATTTT. Amino acid sequence: CASSYPERDTQYF.

There are many counts of this clonotype. The chain uses TRBV3-1 and TRBJ1-2, with TRBD1 matching 9 bases. Looked up from germline, CDR1 is LGHDT and CDR2 is YNNKEL (reference sequence). Losses at the gene ends were 5 bases for V and 8 bases for J; bases not matched to a gene: 9. CDR3 length: 14 amino acids. CDR3 in DNA: TGTGCCAGCAGCGCCGGGACAGGGCGTCGGGGCTACACCTTC. Translation gives CASSAGTGRRGYTF.